The 28 T cell receptor beta chains below were found in one sample sequenced in a study of blood T cell repertoires in COVID-19. Repertoires were generated with immunoSEQ multiplex PCR, while TCRdb's copy carries only in-frame clones and drops some. The data contain under 150,000 clones, roughly 69% of them singletons. The source material was peripheral blood. These receptors came from a woman aged 70-85 years with acute or convalescent COVID-19.

The rearrangement joins TRBV11-2 to TRBJ2-5, with 13 bases lining up with TRBD2. Germline loops: CDR1 SGHAT, CDR2 FQNNGV. The CDR3 is made up of 17 amino acids. The trim removed 4 bases at V and 0 bases at J, leaving 5 bases unmatched. Written as DNA, the CDR3 is TGTGCCAGCAGCTCCGGGACTAGCGGGGACTACCAAGAGACCCAGTACTTC. This encodes CASSSGTSGDYQETQYF.

The chain links TRBV5-1 to TRBJ2-1, with TRBD1 matching over 8 bases. The CDR3 is 14 residues long. Trimming cost V 8 bases and J 0 bases; bases outside gene matches: 4. CDR1 SGHRS and CDR2 YFSETQ come from the germline V gene. CDR3 protein: CASSGTGSYNEQFF. In nucleotides, the CDR3 is TGCGCCAGTTCCGGGACAGGCTCCTACAATGAGCAGTTCTTC.

The chain combines TRBV5-1 with TRBJ2-2; 10 bases agree with TRBD1. This CDR3 spans 16 amino acids. Germline-derived CDR1 and CDR2 are SGHRS and YFSETQ. V was clipped by 0 bases and J by 6 bases; unmatched bases: 5. CDR3 residues: CASSLAGTGASGELFF. The CDR3 DNA is TGCGCCAGCAGCTTGGCAGGGACAGGGGCGTCCGGGGAGCTGTTTTTT.

The gene calls are TRBV6-5 and TRBJ1-4; D possibly corresponds to TRBD1 (5 bases). The CDR3 runs 14 residues. Trimming pared 5 bases from V and 8 bases from J, leaving 15 bases between. CDR1 and CDR2 (germline): MNHEY, SVGAGI. This CDR3 is CASSPQGRVEKLFF. The CDR3 DNA reads as TGTGCCAGCAGTCCTCAGGGTAGGGTAGAAAAACTGTTTTTT.

Only a few counts were recorded for this clone. The chain couples TRBV9 to TRBJ1-3; D unclear. Trimming removed 0 bases from V and 4 bases from J, with 11 bases in between. The CDR3 sequence is 15 residues long. Germline V CDR1 and CDR2: SGDLS, YYNGEE. CDR3 in amino acids: CASSVGLDLGNTIYF. In nucleotides, the CDR3 is TGTGCCAGCAGCGTAGGGTTGGACTTAGGAAACACCATATATTTT. Supplemented by reference TRBV9 and TRBJ1-3, the full variable domain reads DSGVTQTPKHLITATGQRVTLRCSPRSGDLSVYWYQQSLDQGLQFLIQYYNGEERAKGNILERFSAQQFPDLHSELNLSSLELGDSALYFCASSVGLDLGNTIYFGEGSWLTVV.

The V gene is TRBV7-2, the J gene TRBJ1-1; 9 nucleotides line up with TRBD1. The V segment lost 7 bases and the J segment 4 bases; nucleotides outside the gene matches: 10. Germline CDR1 SGHTA, CDR2 FQGNSA. CDR3 length: 15 residues. The chain's CDR3 is CASIRWGQGGTEAFF. DNA for the CDR3: TGTGCCAGCATTAGGTGGGGACAGGGCGGCACTGAAGCTTTCTTT.

The J gene is TRBJ1-2, the V gene TRBV7-9; maybe TRBD1 (6 bases). In germline, CDR1 is SEHNR, CDR2 FQNEAQ (reference sequence). The V end was cut by 5 bases, the J end by 5 bases, with 15 bases between. The CDR3 is 14 residues long. CDR3 DNA: TGTGCCAGCAGCCCAGGGACAACGGGGTATGGCTACACCTTC. Amino acids: CASSPGTTGYGYTF.

The chain recombines TRBV2 with TRBJ2-1; tentatively, D is TRBD2 (5 bases). Germline CDR1 SNHLY, CDR2 FYNNEI. Trimming removed 6 bases from V and 0 bases from J, with 12 bases in between. This CDR3 is 15 amino acids long. CDR3 nucleotide sequence: TGTGCCAGCAGCTTAGCGAGTAGCTCCTACAATGAGCAGTTCTTC. This codes for CASSLASSSYNEQFF.

This chain links TRBV28 with TRBJ1-3, with D possibly TRBD1 on 6 matching bases. The CDR3 runs 16 residues. Germline CDR1 and CDR2: MDHEN and SYDVKM. V dropped 6 bases and J dropped 0 bases, with 15 bases sitting between them. The CDR3 region has the DNA TGTGCCAGCAGCTCGCCCGGGACACCCTCTGGAAACACCATATATTTT. Translated, it gives CASSSPGTPSGNTIYF.

This chain connects TRBV7-9 to TRBJ1-2; a possible D gene is TRBD1 (6 bases). The germline V and J ends were trimmed by 5 bases and 8 bases, with 15 bases remaining between them. This CDR3 is 13 amino acids long. Per germline, CDR1 SEHNR and CDR2 FQNEAQ (reference sequence). CDR3 in DNA: TGTGCCAGCAGCCACAGGGCCGACGAGGGCTACACCTTC. Its translation: CASSHRADEGYTF.

This rearrangement joins TRBV19 to TRBJ1-1; unclear D gene. Trimming cost V 0 bases and J 2 bases, with 10 bases left between them. Per the germline V gene, CDR1 is LNHDA and CDR2 is SQIVND (reference sequence). This CDR3 region has 15 residues. The CDR3 protein is CASSIDRRVNTEAFF. The CDR3 nucleotides are TGTGCCAGTAGTATAGATCGACGGGTAAACACTGAAGCTTTCTTT.

Only a few counts were recorded for this clone. CDR3 sequence reads: CSVDPGAYGYTF. CDR3 in DNA: TGCAGCGTTGACCCAGGGGCCTATGGCTACACCTTC. The J gene is TRBJ1-2, the V gene TRBV29-1, with D maybe TRBD1 (6 bases). V lost 3 bases, J lost 4 bases, and 9 bases lay in between. CDR1 is SQVTM and CDR2 is ANQGSEA in the germline V gene. The CDR3 loop spans 12 amino acids.

The chain is built from TRBV6-6 and TRBJ1-6, with D maybe TRBD1 (6 bases). Germline CDR1 MNHNY, CDR2 SVGAGI (reference sequence). The CDR3 contains 13 residues. The V end was cut by 11 bases, the J end by 7 bases, with 15 bases between. CDR3 coding DNA: TGTGCCGCATTGGACAGACGCAATTCACCCCTCCACTTT. It is translated as CAALDRRNSPLHF.

This clone was seen only a few times. CDR3 amino acids: CASSPISQNTGELFF. The CDR3 DNA is TGTGCCAGCTCACCAATTTCCCAGAACACCGGGGAGCTGTTTTTT. This rearrangement joins TRBV18 to TRBJ2-2, with no clear D. The CDR3 contains 15 residues. Trimming shortened V by 2 bases and J by 1 base, and 8 bases separated the two germline ends. The germline gives CDR1 KGHSH, CDR2 LQKENI.

This clone was seen a handful of times. The chain links TRBV28 to TRBJ1-1, with unresolved D. The CDR3 consists of 14 residues. Per germline, CDR1 MDHEN and CDR2 SYDVKM. V was clipped by 1 base and J by 4 bases, with 10 bases between them. The CDR3 here is CASSLLSQVTEAFF. As DNA, the CDR3 is TGTGCCAGCAGTTTATTATCACAAGTCACTGAAGCTTTCTTT.

This clone has only a few counts. This sequence joins TRBV24-1 and TRBJ1-1; 7 nucleotides match TRBD1. CDR3 length equals 14 residues. The ends lost 0 bases at V and 7 bases at J; junction bases unmatched: 4. The germline V gene encodes CDR1 KGHDR and CDR2 SFDVKD. This CDR3 reads CATSDLDRVLEAFF. The DNA of the CDR3 is TGTGCCACCAGTGATTTGGACAGGGTGCTTGAAGCTTTCTTT.

This chain uses TRBV28 with TRBJ2-3, with 9 bases that match TRBD1. V trimming: 6 bases; J trimming: 2 bases; junction bases outside the gene matches: 15. The CDR3 is made up of 18 amino acids. Germline CDR1 and CDR2: MDHEN and SYDVKM. The DNA of the CDR3 is TGTGCCAGCAGCTCCCCGTGGGAGGGACAGGGATACACAGATACGCAGTATTTT. Its protein product is CASSSPWEGQGYTDTQYF.

The chain employs TRBV4-1 and TRBJ1-2; D is perhaps TRBD1 (6 bases). The germline V gene encodes CDR1 MGHRA and CDR2 YSYEKL. The CDR3 length is 14 residues. V lost 1 base, J lost 3 bases, and 9 bases lay in between. CDR3 in amino acids: CASSQGPGDYGYTF. CDR3 DNA: TGCGCCAGCAGCCAAGGGCCAGGGGACTATGGCTACACCTTC.

This chain links TRBV13 with TRBJ2-7; D may be TRBD1 (5 bases). V shed 5 bases and J shed 1 base, with 18 bases lying between them. The germline gives CDR1 PRHDT, CDR2 FYEKMQ (reference sequence). The CDR3 runs to 16 residues. The DNA for the CDR3 is TGTGCCAGCAGCCCCCGTCTTCCAGGGTGGTCCTACGAGCAGTACTTC. This translates into CASSPRLPGWSYEQYF.

The V call is TRBV5-4, the J call TRBJ1-3; D is uncertain. The CDR3 length is 14 residues. The V and J ends lost 3 bases and 0 bases respectively, with 7 bases between them. Per germline, CDR1 SGHNT and CDR2 YYREEE (reference sequence). CDR3 DNA: TGTGCCAGCAGCTGGGAGGGCTCTGGAAACACCATATATTTT. Translated, it gives CASSWEGSGNTIYF.

The rearrangement joins TRBV7-9 to TRBJ1-1, with D perhaps TRBD1 (6 bases). Germline CDR1 is SEHNR and CDR2 is FQNEAQ (reference sequence). This CDR3 spans 12 amino acids. V was trimmed by 5 bases and J by 4 bases, leaving 8 bases between them. CDR3 loop: CASSQTGTEAFF. The CDR3 coding sequence is TGTGCCAGCAGCCAGACAGGCACTGAAGCTTTCTTT.

This clone was detected only once. The genes are TRBV15 and TRBJ1-6, with D perhaps TRBD1 (6 bases). The CDR3 totals 16 residues. In germline, CDR1 is LNHNV, CDR2 YYDKDF (reference sequence). V was clipped by 0 bases and J by 7 bases, with 13 bases between them. Here the CDR3 DNA reads TGTGCCACCAGCAGAGATCGAGGGGGAAGAAATTCACCCCTCCACTTT. Residues: CATSRDRGGRNSPLHF.

This clone occurred a few times. The V gene is TRBV6-5, the J gene TRBJ1-5; weak D call: TRBD1 (5 bases). Germline V gene data show CDR1 as MNHEY and CDR2 as SVGAGI. V was trimmed by 7 bases and J by 7 bases, leaving 14 bases between them. The CDR3 length is 13 residues. The CDR3 DNA reads as TGTGCCAGCATGAAGGGGAAGGGGCAGCCCCAGCATTTT. Translated: CASMKGKGQPQHF.

The V call is TRBV28, the J call TRBJ2-2, with a weak D call TRBD2 (6 bases). Trimming shortened V by 4 bases and J by 2 bases, and 11 bases separated the two germline ends. The CDR3 length is 15 residues. Germline V gene sequence: CDR1 MDHEN, CDR2 SYDVKM. The CDR3 region has the DNA TGTGCCAGCAGTTGGGGCGGGGCAAACACCGGGGAGCTGTTTTTT. This encodes CASSWGGANTGELFF. Full variable domain (missing parts from reference TRBV28 and TRBJ2-2): DVKVTQSSRYLVKRTGEKVFLECVQDMDHENMFWYRQDPGLGLRLIYFSYDVKMKEKGDIPEGYSVSREKKERFSLILESASTNQTSMYLCASSWGGANTGELFFGEGSRLTVL.

V is TRBV27 and J is TRBJ2-5; 11 bases fit TRBD2. The CDR3 contains 14 residues. Germline assignment: CDR1 MNHEY and CDR2 SMNVEV (reference sequence). Trimming cost V 6 bases and J 5 bases; bases outside gene matches: 5. CDR3 protein: CASRGTSGGETQYF. CDR3 nucleotides: TGTGCCAGCAGGGGGACTAGCGGAGGGGAGACCCAGTACTTC.

The genes are TRBV5-1 and TRBJ2-5; D is perhaps TRBD2 (6 bases). V was clipped by 0 bases and J by 5 bases, with 14 bases between them. The CDR3 runs 15 residues. The germline V gene encodes CDR1 SGHRS and CDR2 YFSETQ. The CDR3 sequence is CASSLEGLARETQYF. The CDR3 DNA sequence: TGCGCCAGCAGCTTGGAGGGGCTAGCGCGCGAGACCCAGTACTTC.

The chain is built from TRBV6-5 and TRBJ1-4; D perhaps matches TRBD1 (5 bases). From germline, CDR1 is MNHEY and CDR2 SVGAGI. V gave up 5 bases and J gave up 13 bases, with 11 bases separating them. CDR3 length equals 11 residues. CDR3 nucleotides: TGTGCCAGCAGTCCCGGGGGACTACTGTTTTTT. Its translation is CASSPGGLLFF.

This clone appeared once. The rearrangement links TRBV9 to TRBJ2-7, with TRBD2 matching 9 bases. V gave up 0 bases and J gave up 7 bases; unmatched junction bases: 8. This CDR3 has 15 residues. Germline V gene lookup returns CDR1 SGDLS and CDR2 YYNGEE. The CDR3 loop is CASSVAAGGTGEQYF. The CDR3 DNA follows: TGTGCCAGCAGCGTAGCTGCGGGGGGGACGGGAGAGCAGTACTTC.